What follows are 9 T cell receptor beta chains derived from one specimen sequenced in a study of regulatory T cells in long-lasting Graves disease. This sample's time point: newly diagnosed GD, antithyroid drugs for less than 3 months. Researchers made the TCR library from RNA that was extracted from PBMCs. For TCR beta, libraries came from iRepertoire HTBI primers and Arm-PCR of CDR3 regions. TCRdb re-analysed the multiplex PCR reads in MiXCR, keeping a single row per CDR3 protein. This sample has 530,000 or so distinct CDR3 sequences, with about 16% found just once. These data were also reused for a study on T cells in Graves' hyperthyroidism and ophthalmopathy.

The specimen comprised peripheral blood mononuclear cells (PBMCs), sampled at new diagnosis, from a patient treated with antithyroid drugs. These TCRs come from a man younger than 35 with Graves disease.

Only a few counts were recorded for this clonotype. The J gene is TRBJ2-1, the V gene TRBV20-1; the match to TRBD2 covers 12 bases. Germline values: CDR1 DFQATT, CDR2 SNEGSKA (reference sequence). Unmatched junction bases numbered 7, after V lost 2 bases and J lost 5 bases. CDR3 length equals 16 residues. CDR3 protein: CSARLAGGLRNNEQFF. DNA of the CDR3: TGCAGTGCTAGACTAGCGGGAGGGCTCAGGAACAATGAGCAGTTCTTC.

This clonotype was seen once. The CDR3 nucleotides read TGTGCCAGCAGCGCGCCCGACGAATTAGCGGGAGGAGTACACGAGGAGCTGTTTTTT. Encoded protein: CASSAPDELAGGVHEELFF. This chain uses TRBV9 with TRBJ2-2, with 10 bases identical to TRBD2. V lost 3 bases, J lost 10 bases, and 21 bases stayed unmatched. The CDR3 is made up of 19 amino acids. Germline V CDR1 and CDR2: SGDLS, YYNGEE.

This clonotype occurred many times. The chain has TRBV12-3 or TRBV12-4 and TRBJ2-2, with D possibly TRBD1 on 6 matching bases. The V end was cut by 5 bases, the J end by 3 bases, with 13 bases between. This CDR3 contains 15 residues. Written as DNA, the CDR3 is TGTGCCAGCAGTAAACAGGGAGCGCACACCGGGGAGCTGTTTTTT. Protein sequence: CASSKQGAHTGELFF.

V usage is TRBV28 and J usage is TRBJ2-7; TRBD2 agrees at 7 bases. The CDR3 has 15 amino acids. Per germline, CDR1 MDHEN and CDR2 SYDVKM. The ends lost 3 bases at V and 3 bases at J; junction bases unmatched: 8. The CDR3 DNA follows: TGTGCCAGCAGTTTTACAGGCGGGAGTAACTACGAGCAGTACTTC. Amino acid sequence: CASSFTGGSNYEQYF.

CDR3 amino acids: CASSLVQGTEQYF. Written as DNA, the CDR3 is TGTGCCAGCAGTTTAGTTCAGGGGACCGAGCAGTACTTC. This chain joins TRBV27 and TRBJ2-7; a possible D gene is TRBD1 (6 bases). The V gene's germline CDR1 is MNHEY and CDR2 SMNVEV (reference sequence). The V and J ends lost 2 bases and 6 bases respectively, with 11 bases between them. The CDR3 loop spans 13 amino acids.

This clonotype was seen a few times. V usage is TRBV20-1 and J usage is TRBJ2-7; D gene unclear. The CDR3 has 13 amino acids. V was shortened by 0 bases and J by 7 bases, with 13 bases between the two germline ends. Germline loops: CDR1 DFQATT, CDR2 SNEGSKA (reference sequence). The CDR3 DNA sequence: TGCAGTGCTAGAGATAGGCACCCCTGGGAGCAGTACTTC. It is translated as CSARDRHPWEQYF.

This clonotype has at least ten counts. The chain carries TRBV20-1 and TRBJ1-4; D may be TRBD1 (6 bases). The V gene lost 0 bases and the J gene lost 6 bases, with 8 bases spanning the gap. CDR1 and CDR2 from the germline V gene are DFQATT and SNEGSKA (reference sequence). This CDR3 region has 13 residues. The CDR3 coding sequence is TGCAGTGCTAGAGAGGGGGCGGATGAAAAACTGTTTTTT. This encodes CSAREGADEKLFF.

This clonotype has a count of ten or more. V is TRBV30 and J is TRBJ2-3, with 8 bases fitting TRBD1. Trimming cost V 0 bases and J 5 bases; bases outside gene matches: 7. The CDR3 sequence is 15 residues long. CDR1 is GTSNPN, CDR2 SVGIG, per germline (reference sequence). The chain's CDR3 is CAWSVEQGAGDTQYF. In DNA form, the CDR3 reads TGTGCCTGGAGTGTGGAGCAGGGGGCAGGAGATACGCAGTATTTT.

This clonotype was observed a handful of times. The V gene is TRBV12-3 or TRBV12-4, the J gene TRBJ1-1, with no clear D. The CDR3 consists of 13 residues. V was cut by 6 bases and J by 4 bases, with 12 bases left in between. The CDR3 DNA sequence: TGTGCCAGCAGCCCCGCCGTGAGCACTGAAGCTTTCTTT. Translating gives CASSPAVSTEAFF.